This T cell receptor (beta chain) was sequenced during a study of T-cell reconstitution after alpha-beta-depleted transplantation in children (dated by TCRdb to about 2016). About the investigation overall: Using TCR repertoire profiling, the study followed T-cell immune reconstitution in a quantitative way in children after TCRalphabeta/CD19-depleted allogeneic hematopoietic cell transplantation.

The germline V gene specifies MNHNS as CDR1 and SASEGT as CDR2. Inclusive of the bounding cysteine and phenylalanine, the CDR3 is 14 residues long. The CDR3 DNA has 42 bases and is translated from base 1. Between the V and J ends, shortened by 5 bases and 5 bases respectively, the junction contains 12 bases. The protocol used for the library was PCR. Sequencing instrument: Illumina HiSeq 2500. TCR libraries were prepared with molecular barcoding, using unique molecular identifiers to normalize TCRbeta repertoire quantification. Starting from the raw public reads, TCRdb applied fastp trimming at Q25, assembled clones with MiXCR and retained in-frame beta chains. One record per CDR3 amino acid sequence lists the most common genes and DNA. The sample has around 600,000 distinct CDR3 sequences on record, around 17% of them singletons. The top ten clones comprise 1.1% of the sample. In its sample, this clonotype was seen many times. What antigen it recognizes has not been identified. No per-base quality is available; no much larger clone lies one base away.

This sequence was found in a human donor who donated a stem cell graft to a child with acute myeloid leukemia. The sequencing used PBMCs from the stem cell graft donor, collected from the stem cell graft. Recombination connected TRBV6-1 to TRBJ2-2, with the D gene too uncertain to name. The bases are TGTGCCAGCAGTCTCCCCTGGGAAACCGGGGAGCTGTTTTTT. It codes for CASSLPWETGELFF.